Shown below are 20 T cell receptor beta chains from a single sample sequenced in a study of monozygotic twins with inflammatory bowel disease. From its re-call of the 5' RACE reads, TCRdb lists each CDR3 protein once, without DNA. This sample contains about 330,000 distinct CDR3 sequences. Sequencing input: blood. Receptors were obtained from a human donor with ulcerative colitis or Crohn's disease, or a healthy co-twin of an affected twin (not recorded which).

The CDR3 here is CASSRPFLGQKEFVDYGYTF. This chain uses TRBV12-3 or TRBV12-4 with TRBJ1-2; lacking DNA, the TRBD1 call made by TCRdb goes unchecked. The CDR3 length is 20 residues.

The CDR3 region is CASSLLLAGGPDEQFF. The chain links TRBV27 to TRBJ2-1; TCRdb's D call, TRBD2, is unchecked because there is no DNA. Looked up from germline, CDR1 is MNHEY and CDR2 is SMNVEV (reference sequence). The CDR3 is 16 amino acids.

V is TRBV5-5 and J is TRBJ1-5; TCRdb names TRBD1, which stays unverified in the absence of DNA. There are 15 residues in the CDR3. In germline, CDR1 is SGHKS, CDR2 YYEKEE (reference sequence). CDR3 protein: CASSFGGQLDQPQHF.

J is TRBJ2-1 and V is TRBV7-3; TCRdb proposes TRBD1, but this gene call is untestable without DNA. Germline V gene data show CDR1 as SGHTA and CDR2 as FQGTGA. This CDR3 is 16 amino acids long. This CDR3 reads CASSLQGGPSYNEQFF.

The V gene is TRBV5-1, the J gene TRBJ1-5. CDR3 size: 13 residues. CDR1 and CDR2 (germline): SGHRS, YFSETQ. CDR3 region: CASRMDSNQPQHF.

The chain uses TRBV4-1 and TRBJ2-1. The CDR3 loop spans 16 amino acids. CDR1 MGHRA and CDR2 YSYEKL come from the germline V gene. CDR3 amino acids: CASSPTRPRTYNEQFF.

V gene TRBV7-2 combines with J gene TRBJ2-3; TCRdb reports TRBD1, a call that lacks DNA to check it against. CDR3 size: 12 residues. CDR1 is SGHTA and CDR2 is FQGNSA in the germline V gene. Here the CDR3 reads CASSWGPGTQYF.

The chain recombines TRBV29-1 with TRBJ1-6. The germline V gene has CDR1 SQVTM and CDR2 ANQGSEA. CDR3 length: 13 residues. CDR3 protein: CSVRDGSNSPLHF.

The rearrangement joins TRBV7-2 to TRBJ1-6; as DNA is missing, the TRBD1 call by TCRdb cannot be tested. The CDR3 extends over 16 amino acids. Looked up from germline, CDR1 is SGHTA and CDR2 is FQGNSA. The CDR3 sequence is CASSTRQTDYNSPLHF.

The V and J genes are TRBV25-1 and TRBJ2-7; TCRdb gives TRBD1 as the D gene, but with no DNA this cannot be confirmed. The CDR3 has 15 amino acids. CDR1 is MGHDK and CDR2 is SYGVNS in the germline V gene. The CDR3 sequence is CASSVRTGVSYEQYF.

V usage is TRBV7-6 and J usage is TRBJ2-2; TCRdb's D gene call, TRBD2, goes unchecked for lack of DNA. CDR1 is SGHVS and CDR2 is FNYEAQ in the germline V gene. This CDR3 region has 17 residues. Here the CDR3 reads CASSLTSGGPNTGELFF.

The chain is built from TRBV7-9 and TRBJ2-3; TCRdb's D gene call, TRBD1, goes unchecked for lack of DNA. There are 15 residues in the CDR3. The germline V gene encodes CDR1 SEHNR and CDR2 FQNEAQ (reference sequence). The chain's CDR3 is CASSFLSGGTDTQYF.

The rearrangement uses TRBV12-3 or TRBV12-4 and TRBJ1-2; TCRdb's D call, TRBD1, is unchecked because there is no DNA. The CDR3 is made up of 13 amino acids. CDR3 sequence: CASSPDSPSGYTF.

The V call is TRBV11-2, the J call TRBJ1-1. The CDR3 length is 14 residues. The germline gives CDR1 SGHAT, CDR2 FQNNGV. CDR3 sequence reads: CASSPQLTRTEAFF.

The gene calls are TRBV19 and TRBJ2-1; checking the TCRdb D call of TRBD2 is not possible without DNA. The CDR3 consists of 14 residues. From germline, CDR1 is LNHDA and CDR2 SQIVND (reference sequence). This CDR3 reads CASSPSGGSNEQFF. The variable domain in full, completed from reference TRBV19 and TRBJ2-1, reads DGGITQSPKYLFRKEGQNVTLSCEQNLNHDAMYWYRQDPGQGLRLIYYSQIVNDFQKGDIAEGYSVSREKKESFPLTVTSAQKNPTAFYLCASSPSGGSNEQFFGPGTRLTVL.

The chain links TRBV20-1 to TRBJ1-4. CDR3 size: 12 residues. Germline assignment: CDR1 DFQATT and CDR2 SNEGSKA (reference sequence). This CDR3 is CSAPWRNEKLFF.

V gene TRBV12-3 or TRBV12-4 combines with J gene TRBJ2-1. The CDR3 has 13 amino acids. The CDR3 is CASSLGVGKSQFF.

J is TRBJ2-1 and V is TRBV4-3; no DNA is available, so the TRBD2 call from TCRdb remains unchecked. From germline, CDR1 is LGHNA and CDR2 YSLEER. The CDR3 sequence is 16 residues long. The CDR3 is CASSSVLAGGYNEQFF.

The chain employs TRBV6-5 and TRBJ2-2; the TRBD2 assignment by TCRdb is unverifiable without DNA. The CDR3 extends over 13 amino acids. Germline V gene lookup returns CDR1 MNHEY and CDR2 SVGAGI. CDR3 protein: CASTLLNTGELFF.

The V gene is TRBV6-6, the J gene TRBJ1-6. Germline lookup yields CDR1 MNHNY and CDR2 SVGAGI (reference sequence). This CDR3 comprises 13 residues. The chain's CDR3 is CASSQIEYSPLHF.